These 21 T cell receptor beta chains share one sample of origin, sequenced in a study of T cell responses to AZD1222 COVID-19 vaccine. Data came from immunoSEQ multiplex PCR; TCRdb stores just in-frame clones and leaves some out. This sample yields 100,000 to 150,000 clones, of which roughly 90% are seen a single time; 0.9% to 1.2% belongs to the top ten. The sequencing used peripheral blood, collected 28 days after the second AZD1222 dose. These TCRs come from an adult who received the AZD1222 COVID-19 vaccine.

The genes are TRBV2 and TRBJ1-4; weak D call: TRBD1 (5 bases). This CDR3 region has 13 residues. Germline loops: CDR1 SNHLY, CDR2 FYNNEI. Deletions cut 8 bases from V and 2 bases from J, with 9 bases between. The CDR3 DNA is TGTGCCAGCGCGGGACCGACTAATGAAAAACTGTTTTTT. Translated, it gives CASAGPTNEKLFF.

The rearrangement joins TRBV5-4 to TRBJ2-7, with unresolved D. The germline gives CDR1 SGHNT, CDR2 YYREEE (reference sequence). Deletions cut 3 bases from V and 0 bases from J, with 13 bases between. This CDR3 spans 15 amino acids. CDR3 region: CASSSGLGYSYEQYF. DNA for the CDR3: TGTGCCAGCAGCTCTGGTTTGGGGTACTCCTACGAGCAGTACTTC.

This clone came up once. This rearrangement joins TRBV21-1 to TRBJ2-5; the listed D gene, TRBD1, was not tested against the DNA. TRBV21-1 is a pseudogene. This CDR3 has 17 residues. The CDR3 DNA is TGTGCCAGCAGCAAAGCAAAAAGGCGGACAGGGCAAGAGACCCAGTACTTC. This codes for CASSKAKRRTGQETQYF.

The chain employs TRBV2 and TRBJ1-1; no clear D gene. Germline assignment: CDR1 SNHLY and CDR2 FYNNEI. The CDR3 has 15 residues. V lost 3 bases and J 4 bases, leaving 15 bases between the germline ends. CDR3 nucleotides: TGTGCCAGCAGTGAGGACTTCAGAGAGGTCACTGAAGCTTTCTTT. Its protein is CASSEDFREVTEAFF. The entire variable domain, with the rest obtained from reference TRBV2 and TRBJ1-1, is as follows: EPEVTQTPSHQVTQMGQEVILRCVPISNHLYFYWYRQILGQKVEFLVSFYNNEISEKSEIFDDQFSVERPDGSNFTLKIRSTKLEDSAMYFCASSEDFREVTEAFFGQGTRLTVV.

This rearrangement joins TRBV9 to TRBJ2-7; 8 bases map to TRBD1. The V segment lost 4 bases and the J segment 3 bases; nucleotides outside the gene matches: 6. There are 14 residues in the CDR3. Germline V gene data show CDR1 as SGDLS and CDR2 as YYNGEE. CDR3 DNA: TGTGCCAGCAGCACCGGGACAGGTCGCTACGAGCAGTACTTC. Translated, it gives CASSTGTGRYEQYF.

The chain has TRBV11-2 and TRBJ2-5; 7 bases align to TRBD2. This CDR3 spans 15 amino acids. With 2 bases clipped from V and 1 base from J, the junction kept 4 bases outside the gene matches. Germline CDR1 and CDR2: SGHAT and FQNNGV. The CDR3: CASSLMTGGQETQYF. CDR3 nucleotide sequence: TGTGCCAGCAGCTTAATGACGGGGGGCCAAGAGACCCAGTACTTC.

The rearrangement uses TRBV6-5 and TRBJ2-3; 10 bases are shared with TRBD2. The CDR3 has 15 residues. Trimming cost V 6 bases and J 3 bases; bases outside gene matches: 6. Germline CDR1 is MNHEY and CDR2 is SVGAGI. CDR3 DNA: TGTGCCAGCAGCACTCCTAGCGGGAGAACAGATACGCAGTATTTT. Translating it yields CASSTPSGRTDTQYF.

The V call is TRBV29-1, the J call TRBJ1-1, with no clear D. The germline V gene has CDR1 SQVTM and CDR2 ANQGSEA. This CDR3 contains 11 residues. V lost 5 bases and J lost 0, with 4 bases in between. Here the CDR3 DNA reads TGCAGCGTTACAGTGAACACTGAAGCTTTCTTT. This gives the protein CSVTVNTEAFF.

V and J are TRBV2 and TRBJ2-2; D perhaps matches TRBD1 (5 bases). The CDR3 has 13 amino acids. CDR1 is SNHLY, CDR2 FYNNEI, per germline. Trimming stripped 4 bases from V and 6 bases from J, with 9 bases between. CDR3 sequence reads: CASSVDSSGELFF. CDR3 nucleotide sequence: TGTGCCAGCAGTGTAGACAGCTCCGGGGAGCTGTTTTTT.

The V and J genes are TRBV19 and TRBJ2-5; D might be TRBD1 (6 bases). This CDR3 has 13 amino acids. Per germline, CDR1 LNHDA and CDR2 SQIVND (reference sequence). Trimming took off 6 bases at V and 0 bases at J, with 8 bases between the two ends. CDR3 sequence reads: CASSDRNQETQYF. The CDR3 bases are TGTGCCAGTAGCGACAGGAACCAAGAGACCCAGTACTTC.

This chain connects TRBV5-1 to TRBJ1-4, with TRBD1 identical over 8 bases. The CDR3 runs to 16 residues. The V and J ends lost 4 bases and 8 bases, in that order; junction bases with no gene match: 13. The germline CDR1 and CDR2 sequences are SGHRS and YFSETQ. The CDR3 DNA reads as TGCGCCAGCAGCCAAGAAATTACAGGGGGTCCCGAAAAACTGTTTTTT. This encodes CASSQEITGGPEKLFF.

V is TRBV28 and J is TRBJ2-7; 9 bases agree with TRBD1. CDR3 size: 13 residues. Trimming at V came to 6 bases and at J to 2 bases, leaving 2 bases not matched to a gene. The germline CDR1 and CDR2 sequences are MDHEN and SYDVKM. CDR3 sequence (DNA): TGTGCCAGCAGGGGACAGGGAACCTACGAGCAGTACTTC. Amino acid sequence: CASRGQGTYEQYF.

The V call is TRBV2, the J call TRBJ1-1; D remains ambiguous. V dropped 6 bases and J dropped 4 bases, with 12 bases sitting between them. The CDR3 runs to 13 residues. Germline CDR1 reads SNHLY; CDR2 reads FYNNEI. The chain's CDR3 is CASRLAAGTEAFF. CDR3 bases: TGTGCCAGCAGACTGGCGGCCGGCACTGAAGCTTTCTTT.

In its sample, this clone was seen once. The chain couples TRBV12-3 or TRBV12-4 to TRBJ1-2; D possibly corresponds to TRBD1 (5 bases). The CDR3 sequence is 13 residues long. Trimming stripped 8 bases from V and 8 bases from J, with 18 bases between. The CDR3 reads CASSAGPTAGYTF. CDR3 coding DNA: TGTGCCAGCTCTGCGGGGCCCACGGCCGGCTACACCTTC.

V usage is TRBV4-1 and J usage is TRBJ2-7, with 7 bases matching TRBD1. This CDR3 comprises 13 residues. CDR1 is MGHRA, CDR2 YSYEKL, per germline. The junction had 3 bases not matched to a gene; V was cut back by 4 bases and J by 3 bases. Here the CDR3 reads CASSPTGDYEQYF. CDR3 bases: TGCGCCAGCAGCCCTACAGGGGACTACGAGCAGTACTTC.

The rearrangement links TRBV15 to TRBJ2-1; D may be TRBD2 (6 bases). Germline CDR1 is LNHNV and CDR2 is YYDKDF (reference sequence). Trimming stripped 4 bases from V and 4 bases from J, with 14 bases between. There are 15 residues in the CDR3. CDR3 nucleotides: TGTGCCACCAGCACTCGGGACTGGGGGTACAATGAGCAGTTCTTC. It translates to CATSTRDWGYNEQFF.

The chain uses TRBV5-1 and TRBJ2-5; no clear D. Trimming left V 1 base short and J 2 bases short, with 6 bases between. Germline CDR1 is SGHRS and CDR2 is YFSETQ. There are 13 residues in the CDR3. The CDR3 coding sequence is TGCGCCAGCAGCTTGCTCAGACAAGAGACCCAGTACTTC. This sequence encodes CASSLLRQETQYF.

This sequence joins TRBV7-9 and TRBJ1-2, with D hard to call. The CDR3 totals 12 residues. CDR1 is SEHNR and CDR2 is FQNEAQ in the germline V gene (reference sequence). V lost 5 bases and J 5 bases, leaving 9 bases between the germline ends. CDR3 sequence: CASSPSLYGYTF. For the CDR3, the DNA is TGTGCCAGCAGCCCGTCGTTGTATGGCTACACCTTC.

The V gene is TRBV12-3 or TRBV12-4, the J gene TRBJ1-1; D uncertain. With 7 bases removed from V and 5 bases from J, the gap between germline ends came to 11 bases. CDR3 length: 12 amino acids. The CDR3 loop is CASMAEMTEAFF. In nucleotides, the CDR3 is TGTGCCAGCATGGCGGAGATGACTGAAGCTTTCTTT.

This sequence joins TRBV3-1 (or the pseudogene TRBV3-2) and TRBJ2-4; TRBD2 aligns across 8 bases. The CDR3 has 18 amino acids. Germline V CDR1 and CDR2: LGHDT, YNNKEL (reference sequence). V lost 0 bases and J lost 2; bases outside the gene matches: 9. CDR3 loop: CASSQDSGGRRSKNIQYF. CDR3 nucleotide sequence: TGTGCCAGCAGCCAAGATAGTGGCGGGAGGCGTTCCAAAAACATTCAGTACTTC.

The rearrangement joins TRBV6-5 to TRBJ2-7; D is perhaps TRBD1 or TRBD2 (5 bases each). Germline CDR1 and CDR2: MNHEY and SVGAGI. This CDR3 spans 13 amino acids. V was trimmed by 2 bases and J by 4 bases, leaving 9 bases between them. CDR3 residues: CASSYRDGYEQYF. The CDR3 DNA is TGTGCCAGCAGTTACCGGGACGGATACGAGCAGTACTTC.